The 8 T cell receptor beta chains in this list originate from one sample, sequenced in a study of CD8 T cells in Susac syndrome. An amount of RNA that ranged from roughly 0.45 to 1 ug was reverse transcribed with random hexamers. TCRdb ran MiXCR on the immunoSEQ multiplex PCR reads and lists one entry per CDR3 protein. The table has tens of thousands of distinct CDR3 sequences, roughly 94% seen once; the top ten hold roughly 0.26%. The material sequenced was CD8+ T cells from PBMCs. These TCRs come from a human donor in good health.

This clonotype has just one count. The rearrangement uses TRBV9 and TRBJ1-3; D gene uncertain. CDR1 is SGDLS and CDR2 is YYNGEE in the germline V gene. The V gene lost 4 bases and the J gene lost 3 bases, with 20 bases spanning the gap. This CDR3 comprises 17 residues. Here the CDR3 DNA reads TGTGCCAGCAGCATGTCCTTTGGGGAAATCGGTGGAAACACCATATATTTT. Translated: CASSMSFGEIGGNTIYF.

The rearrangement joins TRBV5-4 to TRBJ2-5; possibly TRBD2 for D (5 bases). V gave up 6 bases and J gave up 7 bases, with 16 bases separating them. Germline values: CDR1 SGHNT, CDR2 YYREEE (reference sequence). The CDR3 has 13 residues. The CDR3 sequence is CASTGLIEGTQYF. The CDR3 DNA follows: TGTGCCAGCACGGGGTTGATCGAGGGGACCCAGTACTTC.

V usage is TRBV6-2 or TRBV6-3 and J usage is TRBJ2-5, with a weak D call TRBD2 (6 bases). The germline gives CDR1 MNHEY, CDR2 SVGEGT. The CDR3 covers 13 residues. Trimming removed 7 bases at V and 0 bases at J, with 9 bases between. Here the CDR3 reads CASKSGYQETQYF. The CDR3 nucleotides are TGTGCCAGCAAGAGCGGGTACCAAGAGACCCAGTACTTC.

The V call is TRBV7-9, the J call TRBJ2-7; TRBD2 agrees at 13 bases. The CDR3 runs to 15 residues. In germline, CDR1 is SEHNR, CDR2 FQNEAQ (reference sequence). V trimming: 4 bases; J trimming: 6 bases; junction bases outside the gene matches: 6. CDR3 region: CASSSGLAGVGEQYV. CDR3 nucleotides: TGTGCCAGCAGCTCTGGACTAGCGGGAGTGGGCGAGCAGTACGTC.

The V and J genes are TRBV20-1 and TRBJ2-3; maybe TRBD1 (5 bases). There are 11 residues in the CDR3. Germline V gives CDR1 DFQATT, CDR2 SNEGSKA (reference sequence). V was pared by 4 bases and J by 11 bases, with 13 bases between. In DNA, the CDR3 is TGCAGTGCTAAGGACACGCCGGTGCAGTATTTT. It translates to CSAKDTPVQYF.

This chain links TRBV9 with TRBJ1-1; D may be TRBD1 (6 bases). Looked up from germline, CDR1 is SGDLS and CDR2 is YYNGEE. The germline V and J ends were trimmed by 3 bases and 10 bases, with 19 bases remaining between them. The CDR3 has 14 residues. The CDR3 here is CASSDNRDNGVAFF. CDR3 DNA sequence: TGTGCCAGCAGCGACAACCGGGACAATGGGGTAGCTTTCTTT.

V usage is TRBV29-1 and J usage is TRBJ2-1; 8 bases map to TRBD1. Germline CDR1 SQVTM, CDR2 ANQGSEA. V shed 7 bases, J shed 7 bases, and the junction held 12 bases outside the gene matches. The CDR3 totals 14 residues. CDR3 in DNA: TGCAGCGCCGATAGTCTCAGGGGGCAAAATGAGCAGTTCTTC. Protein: CSADSLRGQNEQFF.

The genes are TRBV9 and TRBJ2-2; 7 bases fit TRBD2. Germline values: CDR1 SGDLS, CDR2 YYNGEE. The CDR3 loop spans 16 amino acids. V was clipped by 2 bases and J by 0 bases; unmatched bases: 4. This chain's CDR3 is CASSVRSGANTGELFF. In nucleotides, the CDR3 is TGTGCCAGCAGCGTGAGGAGCGGGGCGAACACCGGGGAGCTGTTTTTT.